This T cell receptor beta chain was sequenced in a study of human T cells and chemical hapten exposure. Specified time point: patch test 1, 2 weeks after DPC sensitization. Treatment given: therapeutic diphenylcyclopropenone sensitization with weekly scalp DPC. Using its own MiXCR run on the RACE reads, TCRdb lists one record per CDR3 protein. The data show 45,000 to 70,000 distinct CDR3 sequences, 9% to 9.5% seen once. In its sample, this clonotype was seen many times. Germline V gives CDR1 MNHNS, CDR2 SASEGT. The CDR3 spans 15 residues. The V segment lost 2 bases and the J segment 4 bases; nucleotides outside the gene matches: 2.

This chain connects TRBV6-1 to TRBJ2-5, with 12 bases that match TRBD2. The clonotype comes from a woman between 40 and 55 years old with alopecia areata. Some clones in this sample may be carry-over from other donors' samples. The starting material was whole blood, obtained in connection with sensitization to the hapten diphenylcyclopropenone (DPC). The CDR3 bases are TGTGCCAGCAGTGAACTAGCGGGGGGGCCAGAGACCCAGTACTTC. Amino acids: CASSELAGGPETQYF.